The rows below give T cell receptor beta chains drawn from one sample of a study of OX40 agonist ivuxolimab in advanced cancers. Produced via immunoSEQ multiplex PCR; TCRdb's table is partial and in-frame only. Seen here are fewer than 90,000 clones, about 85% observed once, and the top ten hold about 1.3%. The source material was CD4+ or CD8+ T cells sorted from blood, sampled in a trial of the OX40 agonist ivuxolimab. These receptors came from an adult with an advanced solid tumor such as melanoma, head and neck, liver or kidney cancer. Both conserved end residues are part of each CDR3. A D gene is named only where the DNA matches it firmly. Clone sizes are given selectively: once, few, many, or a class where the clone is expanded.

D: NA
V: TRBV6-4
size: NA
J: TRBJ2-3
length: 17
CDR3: CASSIRQDALVADTQYF
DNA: TGTGCCAGCAGCATCCGTCAGGACGCTTTGGTCGCAGATACGCAGTATTTT

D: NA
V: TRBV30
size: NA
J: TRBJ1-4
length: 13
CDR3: CAWSLSPGQELFF
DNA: TGTGCCTGGAGTCTTTCCCCAGGGCAAGAACTGTTTTTT

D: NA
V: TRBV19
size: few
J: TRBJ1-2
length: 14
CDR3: CASGTRTGPYGYTF
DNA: TGTGCCAGCGGGACACGAACAGGCCCCTATGGCTACACCTTC

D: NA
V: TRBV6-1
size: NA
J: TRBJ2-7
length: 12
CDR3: CASGDRSYEQYF
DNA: TGTGCCAGTGGCGACAGATCCTACGAGCAGTACTTC

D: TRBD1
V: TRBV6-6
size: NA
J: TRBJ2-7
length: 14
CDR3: CASSRDRANYEQYF
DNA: TGTGCCAGCAGTCGGGACAGAGCTAACTACGAGCAGTACTTC

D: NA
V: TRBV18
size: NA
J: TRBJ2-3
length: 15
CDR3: CASSPLQGGPDTQYF
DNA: TGTGCCAGCTCACCACTCCAGGGGGGGCCAGATACGCAGTATTTT

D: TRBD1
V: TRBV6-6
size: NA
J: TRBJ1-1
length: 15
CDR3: CASRATGVGGTEAFF
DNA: TGTGCCAGCAGGGCCACAGGGGTCGGTGGCACTGAAGCTTTCTTT

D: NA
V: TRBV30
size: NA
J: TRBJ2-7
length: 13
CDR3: CAWRGPSSYEQYF
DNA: TGTGCCTGGAGAGGACCAAGCTCCTACGAGCAGTACTTC

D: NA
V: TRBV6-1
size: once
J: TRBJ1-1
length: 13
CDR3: CASSGGVNTEAFF
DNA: TGTGCCAGCAGTGGGGGGGTGAACACTGAAGCTTTCTTT

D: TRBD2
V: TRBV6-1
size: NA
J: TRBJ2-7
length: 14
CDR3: CASVAGGVTYEQYF
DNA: TGTGCCAGCGTTGCGGGAGGGGTGACCTACGAGCAGTACTTC

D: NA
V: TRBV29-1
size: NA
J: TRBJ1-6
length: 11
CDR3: CSVETPQGVHF
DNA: TGCAGCGTTGAAACACCACAGGGAGTCCACTTT

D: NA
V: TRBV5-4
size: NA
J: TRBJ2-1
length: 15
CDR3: CASSLVISRGNEQFF
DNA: TGTGCCAGCAGCTTGGTTATCTCCCGGGGGAATGAGCAGTTCTTC

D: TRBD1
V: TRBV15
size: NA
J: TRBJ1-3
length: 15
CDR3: CATSRGQGTENTIYF
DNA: TGTGCCACCAGCAGAGGACAGGGTACTGAAAACACCATATATTTT

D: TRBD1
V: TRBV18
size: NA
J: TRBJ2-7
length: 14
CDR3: CASSYRDSDYEQYF
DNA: TGTGCCAGCTCATACCGGGACAGCGACTACGAGCAGTACTTC

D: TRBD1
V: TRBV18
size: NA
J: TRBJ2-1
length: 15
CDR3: CASSPPQGAPGEQFF
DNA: TGTGCCAGCTCACCACCCCAGGGGGCCCCCGGTGAGCAGTTCTTC

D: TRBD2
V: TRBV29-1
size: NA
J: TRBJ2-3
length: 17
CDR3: CSVGGLAGRTSTDTQYF
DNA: TGCAGCGTTGGGGGACTAGCGGGGAGGACTAGCACAGATACGCAGTATTTT

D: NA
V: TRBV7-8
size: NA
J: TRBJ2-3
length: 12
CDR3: CATALSTDTQYF
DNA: TGTGCCACCGCACTTTCCACAGATACGCAGTATTTT